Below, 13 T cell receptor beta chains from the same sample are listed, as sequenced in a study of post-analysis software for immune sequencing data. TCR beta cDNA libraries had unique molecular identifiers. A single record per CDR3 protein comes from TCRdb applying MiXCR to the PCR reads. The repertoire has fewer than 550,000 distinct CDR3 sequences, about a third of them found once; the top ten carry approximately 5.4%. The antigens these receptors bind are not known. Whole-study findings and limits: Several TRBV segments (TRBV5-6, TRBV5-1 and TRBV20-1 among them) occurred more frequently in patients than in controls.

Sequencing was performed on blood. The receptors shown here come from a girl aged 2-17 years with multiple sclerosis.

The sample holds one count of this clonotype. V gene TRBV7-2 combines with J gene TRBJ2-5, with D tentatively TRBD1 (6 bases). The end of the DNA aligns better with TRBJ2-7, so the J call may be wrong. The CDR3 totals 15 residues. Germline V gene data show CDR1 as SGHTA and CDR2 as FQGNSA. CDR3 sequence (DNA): TGTGCCAGCAGCCCAGAGAAGGTCAGGGGCTCCGAGCAGTACTTC. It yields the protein CASSPEKVRGSEQYF.

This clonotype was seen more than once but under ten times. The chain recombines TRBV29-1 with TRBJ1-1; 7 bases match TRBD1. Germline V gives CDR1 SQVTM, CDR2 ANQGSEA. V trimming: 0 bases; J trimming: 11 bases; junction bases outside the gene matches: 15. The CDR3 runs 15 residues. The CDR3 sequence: CSVEEGGAGAGRAFF. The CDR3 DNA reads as TGCAGCGTTGAAGAAGGGGGCGCGGGAGCGGGCAGGGCTTTCTTT. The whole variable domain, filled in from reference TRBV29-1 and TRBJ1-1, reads SAVISQKPSRDICQRGTSLTIQCQVDSQVTMMFWYRQQPGQSLTLIATANQGSEATYESGFVIDKFPISRPNLTFSTLTVSNMSPEDSSIYLCSVEEGGAGAGRAFFGQGTRLTVV.

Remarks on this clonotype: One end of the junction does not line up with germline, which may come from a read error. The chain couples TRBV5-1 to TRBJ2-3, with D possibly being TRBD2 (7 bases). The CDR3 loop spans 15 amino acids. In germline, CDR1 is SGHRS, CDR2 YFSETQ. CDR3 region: CASNLEGGITDTQYF. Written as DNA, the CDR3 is TGCGCCAGCAACTTGGAGGGGGGGATCACAGATACGCAGTATTTT.

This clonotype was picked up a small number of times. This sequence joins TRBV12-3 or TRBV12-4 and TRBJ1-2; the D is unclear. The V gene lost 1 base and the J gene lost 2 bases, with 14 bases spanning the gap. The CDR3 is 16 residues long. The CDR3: CASSLGHPGLNYGYTF. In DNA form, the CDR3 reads TGTGCCAGCAGTTTAGGACACCCTGGGCTCAACTATGGCTACACCTTC.

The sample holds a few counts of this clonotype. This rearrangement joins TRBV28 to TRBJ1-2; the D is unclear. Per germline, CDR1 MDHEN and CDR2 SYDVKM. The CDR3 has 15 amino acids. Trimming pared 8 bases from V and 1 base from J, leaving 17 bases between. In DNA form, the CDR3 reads TGTGCCAGCCATATCCTCCCTGGCGTTAACTATGGCTACACCTTC. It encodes CASHILPGVNYGYTF.

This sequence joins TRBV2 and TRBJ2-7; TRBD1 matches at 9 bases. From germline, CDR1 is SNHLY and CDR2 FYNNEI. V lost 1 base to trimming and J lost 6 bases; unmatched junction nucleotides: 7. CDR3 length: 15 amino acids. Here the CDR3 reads CASSEERTGVGEQYF. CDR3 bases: TGTGCCAGCAGTGAAGAACGGACAGGGGTTGGCGAGCAGTACTTC.

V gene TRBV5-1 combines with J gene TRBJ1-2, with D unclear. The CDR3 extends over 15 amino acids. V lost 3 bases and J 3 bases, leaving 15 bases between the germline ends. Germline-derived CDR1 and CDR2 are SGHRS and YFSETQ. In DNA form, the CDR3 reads TGCGCCAGCAGCTCCCCAACAGAAATGGACTATGGCTACACCTTC. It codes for CASSSPTEMDYGYTF.

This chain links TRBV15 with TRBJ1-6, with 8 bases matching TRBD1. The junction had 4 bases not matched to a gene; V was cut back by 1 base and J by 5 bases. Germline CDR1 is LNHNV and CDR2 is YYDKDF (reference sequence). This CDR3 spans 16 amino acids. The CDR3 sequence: CATSRGTGTNNSPLHF. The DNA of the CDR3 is TGTGCCACCAGCAGAGGGACAGGGACTAATAATTCACCCCTCCACTTT.

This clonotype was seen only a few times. CDR3 in amino acids: CASSLAFRDGGYTF. The DNA for the CDR3 is TGCGCCAGCAGCTTGGCGTTTAGGGACGGAGGCTACACCTTC. The chain carries TRBV5-1 and TRBJ1-2; D is possibly TRBD1 (5 bases). Germline V gene data show CDR1 as SGHRS and CDR2 as YFSETQ. The CDR3 consists of 14 residues. V dropped 0 bases and J dropped 8 bases, with 14 bases sitting between them. The entire variable domain, with the rest obtained from reference TRBV5-1 and TRBJ1-2, is as follows: KAGVTQTPRYLIKTRGQQVTLSCSPISGHRSVSWYQQTPGQGLQFLFEYFSETQRNKGNFPGRFSGRQFSNSRSEMNVSTLELGDSALYLCASSLAFRDGGYTFGSGTRLTVV.

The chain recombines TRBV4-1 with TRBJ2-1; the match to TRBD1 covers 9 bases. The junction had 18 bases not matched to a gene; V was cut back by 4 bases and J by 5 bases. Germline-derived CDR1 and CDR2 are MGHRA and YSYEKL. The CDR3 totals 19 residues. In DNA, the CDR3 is TGCGCCAGCAGCCCCGAGGGACAGGGATGGAGTGAAACAGACAATGAGCAGTTCTTC. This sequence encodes CASSPEGQGWSETDNEQFF.

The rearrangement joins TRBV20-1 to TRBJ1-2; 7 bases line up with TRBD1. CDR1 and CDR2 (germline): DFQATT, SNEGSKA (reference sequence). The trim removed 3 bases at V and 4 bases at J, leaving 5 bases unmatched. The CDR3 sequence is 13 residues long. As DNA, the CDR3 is TGCAGTGCTAGCAAGGGACAGCCCTATGGCTACACCTTC. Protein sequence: CSASKGQPYGYTF.

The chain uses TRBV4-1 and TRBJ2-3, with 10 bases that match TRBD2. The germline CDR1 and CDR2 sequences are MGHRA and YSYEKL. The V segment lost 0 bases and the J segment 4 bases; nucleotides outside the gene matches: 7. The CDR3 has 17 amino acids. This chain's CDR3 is CASSQDRAGGRADTQYF. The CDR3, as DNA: TGCGCCAGCAGCCAAGATCGAGCGGGGGGGCGCGCAGATACGCAGTATTTT.

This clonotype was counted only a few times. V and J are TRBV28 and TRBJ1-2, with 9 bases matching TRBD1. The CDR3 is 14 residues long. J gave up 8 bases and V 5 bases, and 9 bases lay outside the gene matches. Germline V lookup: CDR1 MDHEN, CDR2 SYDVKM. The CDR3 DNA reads TGTGCCAGCAGTCCGGTACAGGGGGCGCGGGGCTACACCTTC. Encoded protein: CASSPVQGARGYTF.